This T cell receptor (beta chain) was recorded in a study of cytomegalovirus exposure and HLA in healthy donors. The CDR3 length is 15 residues. Germline V CDR1 and CDR2: SGHTA, FQGTGA. J gave up 4 bases and V 1 base, and 6 bases lay outside the gene matches. Researchers ran the PCR with 60 Vbeta and 13 Jbeta primers. TCRdb's table, derived via immunoSEQ multiplex PCR, lists solely in-frame clones and lacks some. The sample records about 190,000 clones, under 85% being singletons. This TCR derives from a woman aged 18-35 years in good health and CMV-seronegative. What was sequenced was PBMCs. J is TRBJ2-5 and V is TRBV7-3; 7 bases map to TRBD2. The CDR3 reads CASSLRGGSGETQYF. CDR3 sequence (DNA): TGTGCCAGCAGCTTAAGGGGCGGGAGTGGAGAGACCCAGTACTTC.